Presented here are 20 T cell receptor beta chains from one specimen sequenced in a study of human T cells and chemical hapten exposure. TCRdb processed the RACE reads anew with MiXCR; each CDR3 protein has one entry. This table has approximately 90,000 distinct CDR3 sequences, roughly 10% appearing once. Indicated time point: patch test 1, 2 weeks after DPC sensitization. The treatment: therapeutic diphenylcyclopropenone sensitization with weekly scalp DPC. The specimen was whole blood, collected in connection with sensitization to the hapten diphenylcyclopropenone (DPC). The source is a man between 35 and 55 years old with alopecia areata. Some clones in this sample may be carry-over from other donors' samples.

This clonotype was counted ten times or more. The chain carries TRBV7-9 and TRBJ1-1, with 7 nucleotides matching TRBD1. CDR1 is SEHNR and CDR2 is FQNEAQ in the germline V gene (reference sequence). The ends lost 3 bases at V and 7 bases at J; junction bases unmatched: 8. The CDR3 has 14 amino acids. Written as DNA, the CDR3 is TGTGCCAGCAGCTTGGACGGGACAGCCGATGAAGCTTTCTTT. Translated: CASSLDGTADEAFF.

The gene calls are TRBV28 and TRBJ1-6; D is possibly TRBD1 (6 bases). Germline loops: CDR1 MDHEN, CDR2 SYDVKM. CDR3 length: 15 residues. V was cut by 7 bases and J by 5 bases, with 15 bases left in between. The CDR3 loop reads CASIFSGHDNSPLHF. Written as DNA, the CDR3 is TGTGCCAGCATTTTCTCGGGACACGATAATTCACCCCTCCACTTT.

This clonotype was detected many times. The chain couples TRBV4-2 to TRBJ1-5; D unresolved. The CDR3 loop spans 13 amino acids. Germline V gene sequence: CDR1 LGHNA, CDR2 YNFKEQ. Trimming stripped 0 bases from V and 9 bases from J, with 9 bases between. The CDR3 region has the DNA TGTGCCAGCAGCCAAGATATGGACCGGCCCCAGCATTTT. This encodes CASSQDMDRPQHF.

This clonotype was observed a few times. This chain connects TRBV20-1 to TRBJ2-5; perhaps TRBD1 as D (7 bases). CDR1 and CDR2 (germline): DFQATT, SNEGSKA (reference sequence). The CDR3 spans 14 residues. Trimming removed 3 bases at V and 4 bases at J, with 15 bases between. The CDR3 DNA sequence: TGCAGTGCTAGCTCAGGGGGGATTGGAGAGACCCAGTACTTC. It is translated as CSASSGGIGETQYF.

This clonotype appeared a few times. V usage is TRBV6-5 and J usage is TRBJ2-1, with D perhaps TRBD2 (6 bases). This CDR3 is 15 amino acids long. Germline V gene sequence: CDR1 MNHEY, CDR2 SVGAGI. V was clipped by 2 bases and J by 8 bases, with 16 bases between them. CDR3 sequence: CASSYDADYGDEQFF. The CDR3 bases are TGTGCCAGCAGTTACGATGCGGACTATGGTGATGAGCAGTTCTTC.

This clonotype showed up just a few times. The rearrangement joins TRBV10-3 to TRBJ2-3; 9 positions match TRBD1. V was clipped by 4 bases and J by 4 bases; unmatched bases: 9. The CDR3 is 16 amino acids. From germline, CDR1 is ENHRY and CDR2 SYGVKD. CDR3 residues: CAISGNGTGNADTQYF. The CDR3 nucleotides are TGTGCCATCAGTGGAAACGGGACAGGGAATGCAGATACGCAGTATTTT.

This clonotype was counted many times. The rearrangement links TRBV3-1 to TRBJ1-6, with no clear D. The CDR3 extends over 13 amino acids. Germline-derived CDR1 and CDR2 are LGHDT and YNNKEL (reference sequence). V was pared by 3 bases and J by 7 bases, with 7 bases between. The CDR3 DNA follows: TGTGCCAGCAGCCATCACGGGAATTCACCCCTCCACTTT. The encoded protein is CASSHHGNSPLHF.

The chain has TRBV12-3 or TRBV12-4 and TRBJ2-2, with 7 nucleotides matching TRBD2. CDR3 length: 15 amino acids. Germline trimming cut 3 bases from V and 6 bases from J; bases unmatched to any gene: 7. The CDR3 sequence: CASSLGGVRPGELFF. As DNA, the CDR3 is TGTGCCAGCAGTTTGGGAGGGGTGAGACCCGGGGAGCTGTTTTTT.

This clonotype has a count of ten or more. The DNA of the CDR3 is TGCAGCGTTGACGGGACAGGCGTAGATGGCTACACCTTC. This encodes CSVDGTGVDGYTF. The J gene is TRBJ1-2, the V gene TRBV29-1, with TRBD1 matching 8 bases. V gave up 3 bases and J gave up 6 bases; unmatched junction bases: 6. Germline values: CDR1 SQVTM, CDR2 ANQGSEA. This CDR3 spans 13 amino acids.

This clonotype appeared many times. In DNA form, the CDR3 reads TGCAGTTGCAGGGTTCAGGCTAATGAAAAACTGTTTTTT. It codes for CSCRVQANEKLFF. The chain employs TRBV20-1 and TRBJ1-4; D might be TRBD1 (5 bases). Germline lookup yields CDR1 DFQATT and CDR2 SNEGSKA (reference sequence). The CDR3 has 13 residues. Deletions cut 8 bases from V and 3 bases from J, with 13 bases between.

The genes are TRBV29-1 and TRBJ1-2; D gene uncertain. The CDR3 sequence is 13 residues long. In germline, CDR1 is SQVTM, CDR2 ANQGSEA. V lost 7 bases and J lost 3, with 15 bases in between. The CDR3 sequence: CSAGSSGYYGYTF. The CDR3 nucleotides are TGCAGCGCCGGATCATCGGGGTACTATGGCTACACCTTC.

This chain connects TRBV12-3 or TRBV12-4 to TRBJ1-5; D gene ambiguous. The CDR3 loop spans 14 amino acids. Trimming took off 2 bases at V and 2 bases at J, with 7 bases between the two ends. CDR3 sequence (DNA): TGTGCCAGCAGTTTACGGGAACGCAATCAGCCCCAGCATTTT. Protein sequence: CASSLRERNQPQHF.

This clonotype was seen repeatedly, ten times or more. The chain recombines TRBV5-4 with TRBJ2-1, with 7 bases aligning to TRBD2. Trimming cost V 4 bases and J 8 bases; bases outside gene matches: 9. Germline loops: CDR1 SGHNT, CDR2 YYREEE (reference sequence). The CDR3 is 14 amino acids. In DNA form, the CDR3 reads TGTGCCAGCAGCCTAGCTGCTAGCGGCGATGAGCAGTTCTTC. This encodes CASSLAASGDEQFF. Full variable domain (missing parts from reference TRBV5-4 and TRBJ2-1): ETGVTQSPTHLIKTRGQQVTLRCSSQSGHNTVSWYQQALGQGPQFIFQYYREEENGRGNFPPRFSGLQFPNYSSELNVNALELDDSALYLCASSLAASGDEQFFGPGTRLTVL.

This clonotype was detected a few times. The chain is built from TRBV6-5 and TRBJ1-2, with TRBD1 as a possible D gene (5 bases). The germline gives CDR1 MNHEY, CDR2 SVGAGI. Trimming pared 5 bases from V and 8 bases from J, leaving 15 bases between. The CDR3 runs to 13 residues. The CDR3 region has the DNA TGTGCCAGCAGTCGGGACGGCTGGGAGGGCTACACCTTC. It codes for CASSRDGWEGYTF.

V is TRBV11-3 and J is TRBJ2-6; D remains ambiguous. V lost 9 bases and J 1 base, leaving 13 bases between the germline ends. Germline assignment: CDR1 SGHNT and CDR2 YENEEA. This CDR3 is 15 amino acids long. CDR3 nucleotide sequence: TGTGCCAGTAAACCCCCAAGATCTGGGGCCAACGTCCTGACTTTC. This encodes CASKPPRSGANVLTF.

V usage is TRBV7-2 and J usage is TRBJ2-3, with 11 bases aligning to TRBD2. The CDR3 totals 20 residues. The V and J ends lost 1 base and 3 bases, in that order; junction bases with no gene match: 15. CDR1 is SGHTA and CDR2 is FQGNSA in the germline V gene. CDR3 residues: CASSLELAGVTLLATDTQYF. Here the CDR3 DNA reads TGTGCCAGCAGCTTAGAACTAGCGGGAGTAACCCTACTAGCAACAGATACGCAGTATTTT.

This clonotype has just a few counts. The V and J genes are TRBV6-2 or TRBV6-3 and TRBJ1-2; D is unresolved. The CDR3 sequence is 14 residues long. Trimming shortened V by 0 bases and J by 2 bases, and 7 bases separated the two germline ends. CDR1 and CDR2 from the germline V gene are MNHEY and SVGEGT. The CDR3 region is CASSYSTKNYGYTF. CDR3 sequence (DNA): TGTGCCAGCAGTTACTCGACGAAAAACTATGGCTACACCTTC.

This clonotype showed up just a few times. The chain combines TRBV6-5 with TRBJ2-3, with D unresolved. This CDR3 spans 11 amino acids. The ends were cut back, 9 bases at V and 4 bases at J, with 8 bases in the middle. Germline-derived CDR1 and CDR2 are MNHEY and SVGAGI. CDR3 in amino acids: CASSTPDTQYF. Here the CDR3 DNA reads TGTGCCAGTTCAACGCCAGATACGCAGTATTTT.

The sample holds many counts of this clonotype. The CDR3, as DNA: TGCAGTGCAGAAACCGGGTCCAATCAGCCCCAGCATTTT. This codes for CSAETGSNQPQHF. The chain recombines TRBV20-1 with TRBJ1-5; D is ambiguous. The CDR3 is made up of 13 amino acids. Germline V lookup: CDR1 DFQATT, CDR2 SNEGSKA (reference sequence). Trimming left V 6 bases short and J 3 bases short, with 12 bases between.

The J gene is TRBJ2-3, the V gene TRBV29-1; TRBD2 might be the D (6 bases). The CDR3 totals 12 residues. Between the trimmed V and J ends, which lost 4 bases and 4 bases, there was a span of 9 bases. Germline CDR1 and CDR2: SQVTM and ANQGSEA. As DNA, the CDR3 is TGCAGCGTTGTTCGGGAGTCAGATACGCAGTATTTT. Encoded protein: CSVVRESDTQYF.